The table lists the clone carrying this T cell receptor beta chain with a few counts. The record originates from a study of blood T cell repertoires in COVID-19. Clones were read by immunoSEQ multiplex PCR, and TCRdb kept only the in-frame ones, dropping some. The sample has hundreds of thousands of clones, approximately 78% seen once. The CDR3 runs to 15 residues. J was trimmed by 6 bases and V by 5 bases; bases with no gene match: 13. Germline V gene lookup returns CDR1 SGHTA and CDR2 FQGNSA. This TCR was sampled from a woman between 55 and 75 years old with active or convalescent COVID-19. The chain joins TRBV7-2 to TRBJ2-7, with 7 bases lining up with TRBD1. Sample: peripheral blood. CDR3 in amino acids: CASSTTTGSFIEQYF. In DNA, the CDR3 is TGTGCCAGCAGCACCACGACAGGGTCGTTTATCGAGCAGTACTTC. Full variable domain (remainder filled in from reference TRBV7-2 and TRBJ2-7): GAGVSQSPSNKVTEKGKDVELRCDPISGHTALYWYRQSLGQGLEFLIYFQGNSAPDKSGLPSDRFSAERTGGSVSTLTIQRTQQEDSAVYLCASSTTTGSFIEQYFGPGTRLTVT.